This T cell receptor beta chain was sequenced for a study of blood T cell repertoires in COVID-19. This CDR3 has 15 residues. Germline assignment: CDR1 DFQATT and CDR2 SNEGSKA (reference sequence). Trimming at V came to 3 bases and at J to 4 bases, leaving 10 bases not matched to a gene. This clone was found a few times. Sequenced by immunoSEQ multiplex PCR; TCRdb stores in-frame clones only, minus some. The sample has 150,000 to 200,000 clones; 80% to 90% are singletons. Sequenced input: peripheral blood. This receptor was identified in a man aged 50 to 59 with active or convalescent COVID-19. J is TRBJ1-1 and V is TRBV20-1; 8 bases agree with TRBD1. The CDR3 loop reads CSASLSRGPGTEAFF. The CDR3 DNA sequence: TGCAGTGCTAGTCTTAGCAGGGGGCCGGGCACTGAAGCTTTCTTT.